Sequencing of this T cell receptor (beta chain) was carried out in a study of CD8+CD57+ T cells in acquired aplastic anemia. About the research overall: The sorted CD4+ and CD8+ cells yielded an average around 3 ug of DNA.

This CDR3 is 14 amino acids long. Looked up from germline, CDR1 is DFQATT and CDR2 is SNEGSKA (reference sequence). After removal of 5 bases from V and 5 bases from J, the junction contained 11 bases not matched to a gene. Genomic DNA served as template for TCR beta VDJ and CDR3 profiling. TCRdb fed the reads into MiXCR, producing one record per CDR3 protein. In the table there are 150,000 to 180,000 distinct CDR3 sequences, just over 50% of which are singletons. The sequenced patients had an expansion of CD8+CD57+ cells seen by flow cytometry. With no exception, the patients had severe acquired aplastic anemia.

The sample comprised sorted CD4+, CD8+, or CD8+CD57+ T cells (not recorded which) from PBMCs. This clonotype was obtained from a human donor with aplastic anemia. This chain uses TRBV20-1 with TRBJ2-5, with 7 bases identical to TRBD2. CDR3 region: CSALTRGGAETQYF. The DNA of the CDR3 is TGCAGTGCTCTGACGCGGGGAGGGGCGGAGACCCAGTACTTC.